These 9 T cell receptor beta chains share one sample of origin, sequenced in a study of T cell responses to AZD1222 COVID-19 vaccine. Sequencing was performed with immunoSEQ multiplex PCR; in TCRdb, only in-frame clones are kept and a portion is missing. This table holds more than 75,000 clones, 75% to 90% found once. The sample consisted of peripheral blood, taken on day 0 of AZD1222 vaccination. The receptors shown here come from an adult in good health.

The CDR3 DNA follows: TGTGCCAGCAGTGACTCATTAGGGCTAGCGGGATTCAATGAGCAGTTCTTC. Translated: CASSDSLGLAGFNEQFF. The V gene is TRBV6-4, the J gene TRBJ2-1, with 9 positions matching TRBD2. The CDR3 contains 17 residues. The germline CDR1 and CDR2 sequences are MRHNA and SNTAGT. V lost 0 bases and J lost 6; bases outside the gene matches: 9.

This sequence joins TRBV6-5 and TRBJ2-2, with D perhaps TRBD1 (6 bases). Germline-derived CDR1 and CDR2 are MNHEY and SVGAGI. The germline V and J ends were trimmed by 5 bases and 6 bases, with 16 bases remaining between them. CDR3 length: 15 amino acids. DNA of the CDR3: TGTGCCAGCAGTCCCCAGGGGACCGCCCCCGGGGAGCTGTTTTTT. Protein sequence: CASSPQGTAPGELFF.

This chain connects TRBV28 to TRBJ1-1; D perhaps matches TRBD1 (5 bases). Germline V gives CDR1 MDHEN, CDR2 SYDVKM. The CDR3 totals 15 residues. V was trimmed by 7 bases and J by 1 base, leaving 16 bases between them. In nucleotides, the CDR3 is TGTGCCAGCACCCGGGGGTCGAGTGGGAACACTGAAGCTTTCTTT. Residues: CASTRGSSGNTEAFF. Using reference TRBV28 and TRBJ1-1 for the parts outside the CDR3, the full variable domain is DVKVTQSSRYLVKRTGEKVFLECVQDMDHENMFWYRQDPGLGLRLIYFSYDVKMKEKGDIPEGYSVSREKKERFSLILESASTNQTSMYLCASTRGSSGNTEAFFGQGTRLTVV.

V gene TRBV18 combines with J gene TRBJ1-5, with 7 positions matching TRBD1. The trim removed 5 bases at V and 0 bases at J, leaving 10 bases unmatched. The length of the CDR3 is 17 residues. Germline CDR1 KGHSH, CDR2 LQKENI. CDR3 residues: CASSYARGTDSNQPQHF. In DNA, the CDR3 is TGTGCCAGCTCATATGCACGCGGGACAGATAGCAATCAGCCCCAGCATTTT.

The chain carries TRBV7-9 and TRBJ1-6; 8 nucleotides agree with TRBD1. CDR3 size: 16 residues. Germline values: CDR1 SEHNR, CDR2 FQNEAQ (reference sequence). Germline trimming cut 5 bases from V and 7 bases from J; bases unmatched to any gene: 10. CDR3: CASSGFDRGSNSPLHF. The CDR3 nucleotides are TGTGCCAGCAGCGGATTTGACAGGGGCAGCAATTCACCCCTCCACTTT.

Concerning this clone: The junction departs from the called germline gene at one end, perhaps through a read error. This sequence joins TRBV2 and TRBJ2-1; D gene unclear. The CDR3 consists of 13 residues. Looked up from germline, CDR1 is SNHLY and CDR2 is FYNNEI. This CDR3 is CASSTKSYDEQFF. The CDR3, as DNA: TGTGCCAGCAGTACTAAGTCCTACGATGAGCAGTTCTTC.

This chain uses TRBV28 with TRBJ2-7; 11 bases match TRBD1. This CDR3 comprises 15 residues. Trimming took 2 bases from V and 3 from J; bases not matched to a gene: 3. CDR1 is MDHEN and CDR2 is SYDVKM in the germline V gene. In nucleotides, the CDR3 is TGTGCCAGCAGTTTAGGACAGGGGGCGATCTACGAGCAGTACTTC. This translates into CASSLGQGAIYEQYF.

This clone was seen once. The V call is TRBV7-9, the J call TRBJ2-1; the D gene is possibly TRBD2 (6 bases). The CDR3 has 15 amino acids. Trimming cost V 5 bases and J 6 bases, with 17 bases left between them. Germline values: CDR1 SEHNR, CDR2 FQNEAQ (reference sequence). The CDR3 here is CASSPPGLRGNEQFF. The DNA for the CDR3 is TGTGCCAGCAGCCCTCCGGGACTCCGGGGCAATGAGCAGTTCTTC.

The rearrangement uses TRBV7-2 and TRBJ1-1; 7 nucleotides match TRBD1. Germline V gene data show CDR1 as SGHTA and CDR2 as FQGNSA. V trimming: 3 bases; J trimming: 5 bases; junction bases outside the gene matches: 9. The CDR3 is 15 amino acids. The CDR3 DNA follows: TGTGCCAGCAGCTTTTCATCAGGGGGGGCGACTGAAGCTTTCTTT. Protein product: CASSFSSGGATEAFF. Together with reference TRBV7-2 and TRBJ1-1, the CDR3 gives the full variable domain: GAGVSQSPSNKVTEKGKDVELRCDPISGHTALYWYRQSLGQGLEFLIYFQGNSAPDKSGLPSDRFSAERTGGSVSTLTIQRTQQEDSAVYLCASSFSSGGATEAFFGQGTRLTVV.